These T cell receptor beta chains were read from a single sample in a study of shared clonotypes between healthy human individuals. Repertoires were generated with immunoSEQ multiplex PCR, while TCRdb's copy carries only in-frame clones and drops some. The table includes about 2.4 million clones, approximately 93% detected once. The sample consisted of naive CD4+ T cells from PBMCs. The receptors originated from a man aged 18 to 29 in good health. Some clones in this sample may be carry-over from other donors' samples. Each CDR3 is given with its conserved first and last residue. Fields, in order: V gene, CDR3 length, J gene, CDR3 protein.

V gene: TRBV7-9
CDR3 length: 12
J gene: TRBJ1-2
CDR3 protein: CASSRDSYGYTF

V gene: TRBV9
CDR3 length: 16
J gene: .
CDR3 protein: CASSVGRGAGAYEQYF

V gene: TRBV11-2
CDR3 length: 16
J gene: TRBJ2-2
CDR3 protein: CASSVPGQGYTGELFF

V gene: TRBV7-8
CDR3 length: 17
J gene: TRBJ1-2
CDR3 protein: CASSLRDRGHWDYGYTF

V gene: TRBV2
CDR3 length: 15
J gene: TRBJ1-2
CDR3 protein: CASSRDRGGGYGYTF

V gene: TRBV9
CDR3 length: 19
J gene: TRBJ2-2
CDR3 protein: CASSVDHWTSGMNTGELFF

V gene: TRBV7-9
CDR3 length: 16
J gene: TRBJ2-6
CDR3 protein: CASSSLVASGANVLTF

V gene: TRBV15
CDR3 length: 14
J gene: TRBJ2-2
CDR3 protein: CATSRAIVPGELFF

V gene: TRBV20-1
CDR3 length: 10
J gene: TRBJ2-7
CDR3 protein: CSARQYEQYF

V gene: TRBV2
CDR3 length: 13
J gene: TRBJ2-5
CDR3 protein: CASRPTGEETQYF

V gene: TRBV21-1
CDR3 length: 16
J gene: TRBJ1-4
CDR3 protein: CASSPHPGQGSEKLFF

V gene: TRBV6-4
CDR3 length: 12
J gene: TRBJ2-1
CDR3 protein: CASSGPGVEQFF

V gene: TRBV5-6
CDR3 length: 14
J gene: TRBJ1-1
CDR3 protein: CASSFTGERTEAFF

V gene: TRBV7-3
CDR3 length: 16
J gene: TRBJ2-2
CDR3 protein: CASSLNGQQSPGELFF

V gene: TRBV7-2
CDR3 length: 16
J gene: TRBJ2-5
CDR3 protein: CASSLVPGGAQETQYF

V gene: TRBV5-1
CDR3 length: 16
J gene: TRBJ2-1
CDR3 protein: CASSLLALSSYNEQFF

V gene: TRBV19
CDR3 length: 15
J gene: TRBJ1-4
CDR3 protein: CASSLRTEYNEKLFF

V gene: TRBV5-1
CDR3 length: 13
J gene: TRBJ2-5
CDR3 protein: CASSLGLPETQYF

V gene: TRBV4-1
CDR3 length: 14
J gene: .
CDR3 protein: CASSQDRANQPQYF

V gene: TRBV6-5
CDR3 length: 14
J gene: TRBJ1-4
CDR3 protein: CASRRRQSGEKLFF

V gene: TRBV5-1
CDR3 length: 15
J gene: TRBJ1-4
CDR3 protein: CASSLVSGHNEKLFF

V gene: TRBV12-5
CDR3 length: 14
J gene: TRBJ2-1
CDR3 protein: CASGLTLSYNEQFF

V gene: TRBV6-1
CDR3 length: 14
J gene: TRBJ2-7
CDR3 protein: CASRQGGLAYEQYF

V gene: TRBV4-2
CDR3 length: 12
J gene: TRBJ2-7
CDR3 protein: CASSQDNSRPYF

V gene: TRBV30
CDR3 length: 13
J gene: TRBJ1-5
CDR3 protein: CAWTQDSNQPQHF

V gene: TRBV9
CDR3 length: 14
J gene: TRBJ1-2
CDR3 protein: CASSVGEGGFGYTF

V gene: TRBV2
CDR3 length: 12
J gene: TRBJ2-1
CDR3 protein: CASSEEAGQQFF

V gene: TRBV7-3
CDR3 length: 14
J gene: TRBJ1-1
CDR3 protein: CASSLTGMNTEAFF

V gene: TRBV12-5
CDR3 length: 14
J gene: TRBJ2-1
CDR3 protein: CASGRTEGRNEQFF

V gene: TRBV7-9
CDR3 length: 13
J gene: TRBJ2-7
CDR3 protein: CASSLGGWAEQYF

V gene: TRBV7-6
CDR3 length: 18
J gene: TRBJ2-1
CDR3 protein: CASSFSFLGGTINNEQFF

V gene: TRBV7-2
CDR3 length: 13
J gene: TRBJ1-1
CDR3 protein: CASSRGQNTEAFF

V gene: TRBV28
CDR3 length: 14
J gene: TRBJ1-2
CDR3 protein: CASSLGTMRGGYTF

V gene: TRBV5-1
CDR3 length: 15
J gene: TRBJ2-5
CDR3 protein: CASSFWQGVGETQYF

V gene: TRBV7-2
CDR3 length: 16
J gene: TRBJ2-1
CDR3 protein: CASSLAGTSHNNEQFF

V gene: TRBV7-8
CDR3 length: 15
J gene: TRBJ2-1
CDR3 protein: CASSWREGSYNEQFF

V gene: TRBV5-1
CDR3 length: 13
J gene: TRBJ1-2
CDR3 protein: CASSPPDRNGYTF

V gene: TRBV9
CDR3 length: 15
J gene: TRBJ2-7
CDR3 protein: CASSVGLAGGYEQYF

V gene: TRBV18
CDR3 length: 14
J gene: TRBJ1-5
CDR3 protein: CASSPGTGNQPQHF

V gene: TRBV18
CDR3 length: 11
J gene: TRBJ2-1
CDR3 protein: CASSGGGEQFF

V gene: TRBV18
CDR3 length: 15
J gene: TRBJ1-2
CDR3 protein: CASSPGAWGRDGYTF

V gene: TRBV4-1
CDR3 length: 15
J gene: TRBJ2-5
CDR3 protein: CASSQGLAGQETQYF

V gene: TRBV5-1
CDR3 length: 16
J gene: TRBJ2-7
CDR3 protein: CASSPKGLAGPYEQYF

V gene: TRBV2
CDR3 length: 12
J gene: TRBJ2-7
CDR3 protein: CAQAGSSYEQYF

V gene: TRBV7-2
CDR3 length: 14
J gene: TRBJ2-2
CDR3 protein: CASSFFSVTGELFF

V gene: TRBV12-1
CDR3 length: 20
J gene: TRBJ2-5
CDR3 protein: CASSFVGEDREGSRQETQYF

V gene: TRBV28
CDR3 length: 13
J gene: TRBJ1-3
CDR3 protein: CAISTGSGNTIYF

V gene: TRBV5-1
CDR3 length: 16
J gene: TRBJ1-4
CDR3 protein: CASSTGQGATNEKLFF

V gene: TRBV2
CDR3 length: 14
J gene: TRBJ2-2
CDR3 protein: CASSAGANTGELFF

V gene: TRBV11-1
CDR3 length: 14
J gene: TRBJ1-1
CDR3 protein: CASSLARGWAEAFF

V gene: TRBV6-5
CDR3 length: 15
J gene: TRBJ2-2
CDR3 protein: CASSFAGGPPGELFF

V gene: TRBV10-3
CDR3 length: 15
J gene: TRBJ2-7
CDR3 protein: CAISGGTSGYYEQYF

V gene: TRBV14
CDR3 length: 15
J gene: TRBJ2-1
CDR3 protein: CASSQQRTSNGPQFF